The sequence of this TCR beta chain was determined in a study of T cells in tumors after PD-1 blockade (dated by TCRdb to between 2017 and 2020). Looking at the study overall: Prior checkpoint blockade, systemic immunosuppressant use, and recent radiotherapy or other anti-cancer therapy within 4 weeks were grounds for patient exclusion. Treatment consisted of either cemiplimab 350 mg every 2 weeks or pembrolizumab 200 mg every 3 weeks. A subset of patients also received ongoing daily vismodegib 150 mg during anti-PD-1 treatment. On average, peripheral blood samples had 120,000 or so TCR templates (range about 24,000-280,000) and 36,536 unique clonotypes. Using site-matched tumors from BCC or SCC patients sampled before and after anti-PD-1 therapy, the study carried out paired single-cell RNA and TCR sequencing. Bulk TCR sequencing was performed on nine to eleven peripheral blood samples from 4 or 5 patients to compare blood and tumor clonotypes. RECIST version 1.1 was the standard used to evaluate clinical response. Study-wide conclusions, independent of this receptor: Roughly two fifths of the TCR clonotypes from tumors also showed up in blood, and some novel exhausted tumor clones were present in pre-treatment blood, which suggests peripheral recruitment. Where the novel T cell clones came from was not determined, and possible sources could include lymphoid organs or rare unexpanded clones inside the tumor or in the tumor periphery.

About this clone: The antigen it binds to is not known. No base quality values were provided; no much bigger clone lies one nucleotide off.

The immunoSEQ platform was used for deep TCRbeta sequencing. The authors' analysis ran thus. Only productive rearrangements were exported from the immunoSEQ Analyzer for downstream analysis. T cell phenotypes were assigned to bulk TCRbeta clonotypes by matching the clonotypes to single-cell RNA+TCR-seq clones that had the same TCRbeta sequence. Clone enrichment in tumor was computed as tumor frequency divided by PBMC frequency from bulk TCR sequencing. GLIPH was used to group TCRs into specificity groups, clusters of distinct TCRs likely recognizing common antigens via shared CDR3 motifs. Not all clones reach the TCRdb copy of this immuneACCESS table, which keeps in-frame sequences only. Checked studies attribute under half of the gap to unresolved V genes and leave the rest unexplained. V, J and clone size are those of that table, while D and trimming were read from the DNA. The sample contains 34,000 or so clones, approximately 70% of them found a single time. Of the sample, under 40% is held by the ten largest clones.

From the germline V gene, CDR1 is ENHRY and CDR2 is SYGVKD. Reading from cysteine to phenylalanine, the CDR3 counts 13 amino acids. CDR3 DNA is the only sequence kept; it has 39 bases, read in frame from the first base. V gives up 3 bases and J gives up 4 bases, and the segment between their germline ends measures 9 bases. What the time point label conveys for this sample: after anti-PD-1 therapy. For bulk TCRbeta sequencing, genomic DNA was extracted from tumor biopsies or peripheral blood, and input amounts ranged from about 550 ng to 6,004 ng. Every patient was a poor candidate for surgical resection and had histologically proven advanced or metastatic basal or squamous cell carcinoma. The basal cell carcinoma cohort comprised about eleven patients, of whom about eight had bulk tumor TCR sequencing.

Here the chain combines TRBV10-3 and TRBJ1-1; the D gene is possibly TRBD1, with 5 bases matching. This receptor was obtained from a human donor with basal cell carcinoma. Sample: PBMCs, taken after anti-PD-1 treatment. The CDR3 reads CAISEFGATEAFF. The base sequence is TGTGCCATCAGTGAATTCGGGGCCACTGAAGCTTTCTTT.